This T cell receptor (beta chain) comes out of a study of blood T cell repertoires in COVID-19. Study-level background: Collection of acute and convalescent COVID-19 samples took place in the United States, Italy and Spain. From T cells, B-cell-depleted T cells, or PBMCs came the material, which was cDNA or gDNA.

As originally analysed: Researchers report that nucleated cell counts were estimated from reference gene primer amplification. Only in-frame clones appear in the TCRdb table, and some are missing; sequencing was by immunoSEQ multiplex PCR. That table furnishes V, J and clone size, whereas the DNA furnished D and trimming. The table has approximately 250,000 clones, about 79% seen once; the top ten hold 2% to 2.5%. From germline, CDR1 is LNHDA and CDR2 SQIVND (reference sequence). This CDR3 is built from 16 residues. The ends were cut back, 6 bases at V and 7 bases at J, with 19 bases in the middle. This clone showed up many times.

This chain links TRBV19 with TRBJ1-6, with D possibly being TRBD1 (6 bases). This TCR derives from a man aged 40-49 years who had recovered from COVID-19. Sequenced: peripheral blood. The CDR3 bases are TGTGCCAGTAGCCCAGCGGGGGGCGCATGGAATTCACCCCTCCACTTT. The encoded protein is CASSPAGGAWNSPLHF.